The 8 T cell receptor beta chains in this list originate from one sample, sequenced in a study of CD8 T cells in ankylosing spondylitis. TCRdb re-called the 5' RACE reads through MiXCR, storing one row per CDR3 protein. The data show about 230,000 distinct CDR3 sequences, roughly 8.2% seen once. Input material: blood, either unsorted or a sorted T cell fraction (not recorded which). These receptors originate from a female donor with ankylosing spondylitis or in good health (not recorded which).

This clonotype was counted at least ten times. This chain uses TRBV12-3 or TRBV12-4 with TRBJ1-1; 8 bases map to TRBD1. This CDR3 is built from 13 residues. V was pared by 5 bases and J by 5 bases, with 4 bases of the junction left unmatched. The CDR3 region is CASSPQGATEAFF. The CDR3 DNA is TGTGCCAGCAGTCCTCAGGGGGCTACTGAAGCTTTCTTT.

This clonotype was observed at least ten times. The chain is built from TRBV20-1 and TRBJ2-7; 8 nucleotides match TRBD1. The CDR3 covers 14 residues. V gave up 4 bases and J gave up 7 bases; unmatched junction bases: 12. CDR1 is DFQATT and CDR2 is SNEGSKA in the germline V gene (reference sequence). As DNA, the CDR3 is TGCAGTGCTATCTCCGGACAGGGAGCGCAAGAGCAGTACTTC. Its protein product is CSAISGQGAQEQYF.

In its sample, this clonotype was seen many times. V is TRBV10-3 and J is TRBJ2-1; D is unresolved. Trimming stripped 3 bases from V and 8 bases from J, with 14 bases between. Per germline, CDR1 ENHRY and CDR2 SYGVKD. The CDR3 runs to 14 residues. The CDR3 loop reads CAISDGRVDHEQFF. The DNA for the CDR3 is TGTGCCATCAGTGACGGAAGGGTTGACCATGAGCAGTTCTTC.

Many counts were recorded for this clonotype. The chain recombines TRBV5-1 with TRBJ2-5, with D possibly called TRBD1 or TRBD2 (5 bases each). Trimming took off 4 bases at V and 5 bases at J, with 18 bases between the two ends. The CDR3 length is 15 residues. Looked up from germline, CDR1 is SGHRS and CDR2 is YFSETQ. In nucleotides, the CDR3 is TGCGCCAGCAGCCGGGGACCCCACACATCCGAGACCCAGTACTTC. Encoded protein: CASSRGPHTSETQYF. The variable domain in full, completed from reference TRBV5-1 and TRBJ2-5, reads KAGVTQTPRYLIKTRGQQVTLSCSPISGHRSVSWYQQTPGQGLQFLFEYFSETQRNKGNFPGRFSGRQFSNSRSEMNVSTLELGDSALYLCASSRGPHTSETQYFGPGTRLLVL.

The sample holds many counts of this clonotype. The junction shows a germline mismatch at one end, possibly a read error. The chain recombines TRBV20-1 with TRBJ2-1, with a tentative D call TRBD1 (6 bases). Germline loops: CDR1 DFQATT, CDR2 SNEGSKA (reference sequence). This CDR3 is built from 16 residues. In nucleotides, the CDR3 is TGCAGTGCGAGAGCTAAGGGGGTAACCTCCTACAATGAGCAGTTCTTC. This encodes CSARAKGVTSYNEQFF.

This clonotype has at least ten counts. The CDR3 here is CASSSPGLAGLGEQFF. CDR3 nucleotides: TGCGCCAGCAGCTCCCCGGGACTAGCGGGATTGGGTGAGCAGTTCTTC. The genes are TRBV5-1 and TRBJ2-1; 13 bases line up with TRBD2. This CDR3 has 16 amino acids. Per germline, CDR1 SGHRS and CDR2 YFSETQ. Trimming cost V 3 bases and J 9 bases; bases outside gene matches: 9.

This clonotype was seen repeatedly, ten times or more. CDR3: CSVEGGKNTEAFF. As DNA, the CDR3 is TGCAGCGTTGAAGGCGGGAAAAACACTGAAGCTTTCTTT. J is TRBJ1-1 and V is TRBV29-1, with D unclear. Trimming left V 1 base short and J 2 bases short, with 8 bases between. The CDR3 consists of 13 residues. CDR1 SQVTM and CDR2 ANQGSEA come from the germline V gene.

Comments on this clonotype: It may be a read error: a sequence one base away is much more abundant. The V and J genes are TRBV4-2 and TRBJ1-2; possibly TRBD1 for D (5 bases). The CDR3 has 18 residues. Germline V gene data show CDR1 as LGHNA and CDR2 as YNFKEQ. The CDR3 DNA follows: TGTGCCAGCAGCCAAGATGGGGAAGGGGCTGGAGCCGGCTATGGCTGCACCTTC. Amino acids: CASSQDGEGAGAGYGCTF.